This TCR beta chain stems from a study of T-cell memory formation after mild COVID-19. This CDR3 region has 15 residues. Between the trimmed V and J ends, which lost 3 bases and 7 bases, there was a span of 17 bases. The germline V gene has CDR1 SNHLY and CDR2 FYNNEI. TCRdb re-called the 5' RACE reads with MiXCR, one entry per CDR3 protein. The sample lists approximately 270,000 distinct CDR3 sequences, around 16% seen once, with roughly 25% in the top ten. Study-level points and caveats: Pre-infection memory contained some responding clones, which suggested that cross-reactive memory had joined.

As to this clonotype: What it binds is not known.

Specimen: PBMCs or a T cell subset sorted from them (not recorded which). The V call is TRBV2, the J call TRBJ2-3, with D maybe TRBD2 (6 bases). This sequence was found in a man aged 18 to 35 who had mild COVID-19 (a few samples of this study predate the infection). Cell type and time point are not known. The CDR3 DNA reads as TGTGCCAGCAGTGATGGGAGCCCGACTAGTTATACGCAGTATTTT. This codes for CASSDGSPTSYTQYF.